Listed below are T cell receptor beta chains from one sample, sequenced in a study of blood T cell repertoires in COVID-19. Only in-frame clones appear in the TCRdb table, and some are missing; sequencing was by immunoSEQ multiplex PCR. The sample records 250,000 to 300,000 clones, around nine tenths being singletons. Sequenced: peripheral blood. The receptor set was obtained from a man aged 50 to 60 with acute or convalescent COVID-19. CDR3s leave out the opening cysteine and the closing phenylalanine or tryptophan. Each record gives: V gene, CDR3 protein.

>TRBV13
ASSLVGLAGDNEQF
>TRBV5-1
ASSLGTEADTQY
>TRBV5-6
ASSLPHTNEKLF
>TRBV6-2/TRBV6-3
ASSLGQGVNQPQH
>TRBV25-1
ASSDTGGSGNTIY
>TRBV7-3
ASSLDGTSGRGEQF
>TRBV19
ASSSPSSGTEAF
>TRBV12-5
ASGSLTSGQETQY
>TRBV27
ASRRQGNEKLF
>TRBV27
ASTWRGGSDTQY
>TRBV19
ASNPQEDYYGYT
>TRBV5-1
ASSPYTDTQY
>TRBV6-5
ASSGTGNNSPLH
>TRBV9
ASSPGTAYSNQPQH
>TRBV9
ASSVGLWGGLSYNEQF
>TRBV7-3
ASSAGGYNEQF
>TRBV5-6
ASSPPGGATYEQY
>TRBV27
ASRLTGAEEGYT
>TRBV4-1
ASSQVISQPQH
>TRBV21-1
ASSKGRGTVEAWGTEAF
>TRBV29-1
SDHTSPLPGYT
>TRBV30
AWSVVGALEAF
>TRBV6-6
ASSPRRRDTQY
>TRBV2
ASSAGGPTGHEQY
>TRBV4-2
ASSQDLSVYEQY
>TRBV12-3/TRBV12-4
ASTRGVTDTQY
>TRBV7-9
ASSLIENTGELF
>TRBV4-2
ASSQDRRGYNEQF
>TRBV2
ASGKSDRGNSPLH
>TRBV6-5
ASNVQGIGTEAF
>TRBV11-2
ASSWGQGYEQY
>TRBV19
ASSTGLAGYNEQF